This T cell receptor (beta chain) appears in the sequencing data of a study of T cell responses to AZD1222 COVID-19 vaccine. The CDR3 covers 14 residues. V was clipped by 6 bases and J by 3 bases; unmatched bases: 5. Germline V CDR1 and CDR2: MNHNY, SVGAGI (reference sequence). Generated by immunoSEQ multiplex PCR, the TCRdb table keeps only in-frame clones and is missing some. Of approximately 190,000 clones listed, around 94% are singletons. This receptor was identified in an adult in good health. The chain uses TRBV6-6 and TRBJ2-7; TRBD1 agrees at 10 bases. Sequenced here: peripheral blood, sampled on day 0 of AZD1222 vaccination. The CDR3 protein is CASRMDRGVYEQYF. The CDR3 DNA reads TGTGCCAGCAGAATGGACAGGGGGGTCTACGAGCAGTACTTC.